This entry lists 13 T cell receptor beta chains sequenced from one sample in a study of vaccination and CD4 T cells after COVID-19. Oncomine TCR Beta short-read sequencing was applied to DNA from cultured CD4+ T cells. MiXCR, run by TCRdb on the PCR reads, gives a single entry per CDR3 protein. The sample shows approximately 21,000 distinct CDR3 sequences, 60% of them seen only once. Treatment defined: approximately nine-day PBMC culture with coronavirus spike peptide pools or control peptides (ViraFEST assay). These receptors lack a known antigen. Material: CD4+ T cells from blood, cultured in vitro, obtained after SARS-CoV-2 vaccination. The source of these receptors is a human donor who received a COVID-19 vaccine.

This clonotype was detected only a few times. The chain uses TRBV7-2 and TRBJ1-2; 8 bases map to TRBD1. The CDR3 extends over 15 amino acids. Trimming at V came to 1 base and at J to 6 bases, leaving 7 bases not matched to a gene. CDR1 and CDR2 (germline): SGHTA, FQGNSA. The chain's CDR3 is CASSLERTGIDGYTF. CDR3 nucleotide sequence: TGTGCCAGCAGCTTAGAGAGGACAGGGATAGATGGCTACACCTTC.

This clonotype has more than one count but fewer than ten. The CDR3 coding sequence is TGCGCCCGCCGGCGAGGTGGTGGGGGACAGCCCCAGCATTTT. This encodes CARRRGGGGQPQHF. The chain combines TRBV10-1 with TRBJ1-5; a possible D gene is TRBD1 (5 bases). Trimming stripped 11 bases from V and 7 bases from J, with 21 bases between. The CDR3 has 14 residues. The germline gives CDR1 WNHNN, CDR2 SYGVQD (reference sequence).

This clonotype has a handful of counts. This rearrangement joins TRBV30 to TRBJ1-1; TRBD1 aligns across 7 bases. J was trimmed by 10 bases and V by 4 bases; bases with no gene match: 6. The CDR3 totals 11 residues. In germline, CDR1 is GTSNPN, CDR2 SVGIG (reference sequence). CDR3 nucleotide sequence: TGTGCCTGGACCACAGGGGTTTCAGCTTTCTTT. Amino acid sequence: CAWTTGVSAFF. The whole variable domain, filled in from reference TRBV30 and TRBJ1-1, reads SQTIHQWPATLVQPVGSPLSLECTVEGTSNPNLYWYRQAAGRGLQLLFYSVGIGQISSEVPQNLSASRPQDRQFILSSKKLLLSDSGFYLCAWTTGVSAFFGQGTRLTVV.

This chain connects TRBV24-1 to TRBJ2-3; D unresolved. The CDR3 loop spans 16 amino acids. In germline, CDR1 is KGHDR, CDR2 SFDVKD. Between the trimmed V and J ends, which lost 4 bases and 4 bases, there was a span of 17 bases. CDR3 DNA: TGTGCCACCAGTGACCCAACTGGCCCCAGTTCAGATACGCAGTATTTT. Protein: CATSDPTGPSSDTQYF.

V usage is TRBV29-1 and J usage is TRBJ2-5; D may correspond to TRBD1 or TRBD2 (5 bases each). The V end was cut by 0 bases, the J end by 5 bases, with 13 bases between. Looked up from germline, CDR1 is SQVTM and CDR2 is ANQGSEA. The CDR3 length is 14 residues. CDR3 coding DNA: TGCAGCGTTGAAGATGTTGGGACCGCCGAGACCCAGTACTTC. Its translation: CSVEDVGTAETQYF. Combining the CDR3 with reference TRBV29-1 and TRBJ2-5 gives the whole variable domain SAVISQKPSRDICQRGTSLTIQCQVDSQVTMMFWYRQQPGQSLTLIATANQGSEATYESGFVIDKFPISRPNLTFSTLTVSNMSPEDSSIYLCSVEDVGTAETQYFGPGTRLLVL.

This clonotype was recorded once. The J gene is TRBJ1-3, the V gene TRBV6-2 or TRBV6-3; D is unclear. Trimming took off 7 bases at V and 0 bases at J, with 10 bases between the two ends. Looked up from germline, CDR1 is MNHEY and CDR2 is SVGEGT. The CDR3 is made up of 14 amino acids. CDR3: CASTRTVSGNTIYF. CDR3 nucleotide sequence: TGTGCCAGCACTCGAACAGTCTCTGGAAACACCATATATTTT.

This chain's CDR3 is CASSVGGLADTQYF. The CDR3 region has the DNA TGTGCCAGCAGCGTGGGGGGGCTGGCAGATACGCAGTATTTT. V and J are TRBV5-6 and TRBJ2-3, with D perhaps matching TRBD2 (7 bases). The length of the CDR3 is 14 residues. V was pared by 4 bases and J by 4 bases, with 13 bases between. Germline CDR1 SGHDT, CDR2 YYEEEE.

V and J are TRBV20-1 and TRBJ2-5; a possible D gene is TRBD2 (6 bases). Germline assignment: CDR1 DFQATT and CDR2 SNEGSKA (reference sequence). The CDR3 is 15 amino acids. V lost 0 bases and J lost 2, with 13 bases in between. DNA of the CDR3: TGCAGTGCTAGAGATGGCAGGGAGGTTCAAGAGACCCAGTACTTC. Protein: CSARDGREVQETQYF.

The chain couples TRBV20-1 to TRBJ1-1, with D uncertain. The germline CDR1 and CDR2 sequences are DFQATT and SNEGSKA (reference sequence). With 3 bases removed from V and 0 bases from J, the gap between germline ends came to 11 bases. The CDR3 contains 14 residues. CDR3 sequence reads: CSASYPGVNTEAFF. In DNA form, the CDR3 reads TGCAGTGCTAGTTACCCGGGCGTGAACACTGAAGCTTTCTTT.

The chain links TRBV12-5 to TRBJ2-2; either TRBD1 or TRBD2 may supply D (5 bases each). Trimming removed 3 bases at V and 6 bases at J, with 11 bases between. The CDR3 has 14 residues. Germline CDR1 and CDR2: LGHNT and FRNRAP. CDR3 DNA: TGTGCTAGTGGTTTTCGAGGGGAAGCCGGGGAGCTGTTTTTT. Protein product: CASGFRGEAGELFF.

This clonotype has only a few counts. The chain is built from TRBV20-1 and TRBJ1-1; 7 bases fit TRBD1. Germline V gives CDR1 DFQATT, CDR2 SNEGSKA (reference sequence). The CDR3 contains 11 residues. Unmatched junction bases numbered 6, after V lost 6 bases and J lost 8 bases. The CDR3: CSAGRTGEAFF. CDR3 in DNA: TGCAGTGCGGGGCGGACAGGAGAAGCTTTCTTT.

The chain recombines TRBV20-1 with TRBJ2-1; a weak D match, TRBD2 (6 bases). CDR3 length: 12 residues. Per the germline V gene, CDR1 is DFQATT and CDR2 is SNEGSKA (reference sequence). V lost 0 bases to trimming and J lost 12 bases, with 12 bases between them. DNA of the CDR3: TGCAGTGCTAGAGATCCAATGCGGGGGCAGTTCTTC. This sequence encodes CSARDPMRGQFF.

The CDR3 here is CASRDREPQHF. The CDR3 DNA is TGCGCCAGCAGGGATCGGGAGCCCCAGCATTTT. The gene calls are TRBV23-1 and TRBJ1-5; D call uncertain. TRBV23-1 is annotated as an ORF whose role is uncertain. The CDR3 is 11 amino acids. Trimming left V 6 bases short and J 8 bases short, with 8 bases between.